This T cell receptor (beta chain) is drawn from a study of cytomegalovirus exposure and HLA in healthy donors. Whole-study results and caveats: A later analysis showed that HLA-associated TCR beta chains had undergone more clonal expansion than equally common others. Only CMV serostatus was available as immune exposure information. A later analysis linked a missense variant in DCLRE1C to the trimming of TCR beta V and J genes.

Turning to this clone: Its antigen is still unknown.

The germline V gene has CDR1 WNHNN and CDR2 SYGVQD (reference sequence). Trimming at V came to 4 bases and at J to 3 bases, leaving 0 bases not matched to a gene. The CDR3 length is 13 residues. The study ran its PCR with 60 Vbeta and 13 Jbeta primers. Assay: immunoSEQ multiplex PCR; the TCRdb copy retains only in-frame clones and omits some. The table has approximately 150,000 clones, 60% to 80% seen once; the top ten hold around 3.4%. This sequence joins TRBV10-1 and TRBJ2-3; 8 positions match TRBD1. The sequenced sample was PBMCs. This receptor was taken from a man aged 25-45 years in good health and CMV-seropositive. The DNA for the CDR3 is TGCGCCAGCAGTGGGACAGGGACAGATACGCAGTATTTT. Residues: CASSGTGTDTQYF.